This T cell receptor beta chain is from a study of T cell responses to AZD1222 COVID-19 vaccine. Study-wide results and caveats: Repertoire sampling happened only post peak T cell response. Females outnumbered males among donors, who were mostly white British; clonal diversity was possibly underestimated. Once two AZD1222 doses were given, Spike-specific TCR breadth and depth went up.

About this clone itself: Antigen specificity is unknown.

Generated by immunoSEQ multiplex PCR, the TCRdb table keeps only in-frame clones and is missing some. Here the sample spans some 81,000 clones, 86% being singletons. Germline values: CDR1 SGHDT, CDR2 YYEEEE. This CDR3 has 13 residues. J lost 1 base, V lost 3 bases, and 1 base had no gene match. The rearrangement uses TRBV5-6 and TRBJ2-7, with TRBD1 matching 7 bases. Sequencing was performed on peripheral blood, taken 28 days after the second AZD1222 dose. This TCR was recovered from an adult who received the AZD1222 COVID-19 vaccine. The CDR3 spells CASSSTGSYEQYF. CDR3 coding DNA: TGTGCCAGCAGCTCGACAGGGTCCTACGAGCAGTACTTC.